A selection of T cell receptor beta chains follows, all from one sample in a study of T cell responses to AZD1222 COVID-19 vaccine. Here immunoSEQ multiplex PCR was the method, and the copy in TCRdb shows in-frame clones only, minus some. Among 200,000 to 250,000 clones listed, 94% were seen once. The sequencing here drew on peripheral blood, taken 28 days after the second dose of the MenACWY control vaccine. The receptors here all came from an adult who received the MenACWY meningococcal vaccine as a control. The CDR3 runs from the conserved cysteine through the conserved F or W. The D gene is left open where the match is weak. Size values are once, few and many counts, or a class for expanded clones, and some rows have none.

j_gene,abundance,v_gene,d_gene,len,CDR3nt,CDR3aa
TRBJ2-1,.,TRBV7-9,TRBD1,17,TGTGCCAGCAGCCCCCATGAGGGACAGGGCACCTACAATGAGCAGTTCTTC,CASSPHEGQGTYNEQFF
TRBJ1-2,.,TRBV6-2/TRBV6-3,.,15,TGTGCCAGCAGTTCCACAGGGATGGGACTCGGGGGCTACACCTTC,CASSSTGMGLGGYTF
TRBJ1-2,.,TRBV9,.,13,TGTGCCAGCAGCGTAGGGCAGAACTATGGCTACACCTTC,CASSVGQNYGYTF
TRBJ2-3,.,TRBV6-5,TRBD1,14,TGTGCCAGCAGGACAGGGCTCAACACAGATACGCAGTATTTT,CASRTGLNTDTQYF
TRBJ1-4,.,TRBV27,.,13,TGTGCCAGCGGAGCTCAGGGTCCAGAAAAACTGTTTTTT,CASGAQGPEKLFF
TRBJ2-2,.,TRBV2,.,12,TGTGCCAGCGGGCTAGACACCGGGGAGCTGTTTTTT,CASGLDTGELFF
TRBJ1-2,.,TRBV30,TRBD1,15,TGTGCCTGGAGGTCGGACAGGGAAGATTTGTATGGCTACACCTTC,CAWRSDREDLYGYTF
TRBJ1-3,.,TRBV9,TRBD1,16,TGTGCCAGCAGCACCCAACAGGGACAGGGGAGATACACCATATATTTT,CASSTQQGQGRYTIYF
TRBJ1-1,.,TRBV16,.,12,TGTGCCAGCAGAGGAACAGGGACTGAAGCTTTCTTT,CASRGTGTEAFF
TRBJ1-1,.,TRBV4-3,.,12,TGCGCCAGCAGCCTCAGTGGGACTGAAGCTTTCTTT,CASSLSGTEAFF
TRBJ1-1,once,TRBV5-1,.,15,TGCGCCAGCAGCTTGGATCCGGGGGGATCAGGTGAAGCTTTCTTT,CASSLDPGGSGEAFF
TRBJ1-5,.,TRBV4-1,.,13,TGCGCCAGCAGCCAATTACTGCAGCAGCCCCAGCATTTT,CASSQLLQQPQHF
TRBJ2-2,.,TRBV5-1,.,14,TGCGCCAGCAGCGGGACTTTTAATACCGGGGAGCTGTTTTTT,CASSGTFNTGELFF
TRBJ1-5,once,TRBV2,.,13,TGTGCCAGCAGGGCAGATAGCAATCAGCCCCAGCATTTT,CASRADSNQPQHF